Included here is one T cell receptor beta chain sequence, with context. No cognate antigen has been identified for it. The record has no base qualities; no much larger clone is one base away. This entry is derived from a study of T-cell memory formation after mild COVID-19 (dated by TCRdb to about 2021). General notes on the study: Most TCR sequence clusters were specific to one of the two donors. In two donors, T-cell clones that expanded and contracted after mild COVID-19 were followed by sequencing TCRalpha and TCRbeta repertoires longitudinally. The cohort was made up of two young adult volunteers, one female and one male, who were previously healthy.

The reads were generated on an Illumina NovaSeq 6000. cDNA libraries for TCRalpha and TCRbeta were prepared by 5'RACE using constant-segment primers, with sample barcodes and unique molecular identifiers added. Trizol reagent was used to extract RNA from every sample. Libraries were amplified in two PCR steps, with a second sample barcode and Illumina TruSeq adapters added in the second step. Sequencing of libraries was performed on an Illumina NovaSeq with 2 x 150 bp paired-end reads. The authors' analysis ran thus. Reads were demultiplexed and collapsed into UMI-guided consensus sequences with migec v1.2.7. Using mixcr v2.1.11, UMI consensuses were aligned to TRA and TRB V and J templates and then assembled into clonotypes. Expanded or contracted clonotypes were those called significant by both edgeR and NoisET, with noise models trained on biological replicates. For edgeR calls, the thresholds were a false discovery rate-adjusted p below 0.01 and a log2 fold-change of 1. As an exploratory analysis of dynamics, max-normalized trajectories of the 1000 most abundant clonotypes were examined with PCA combined with hierarchical clustering. Separately sequenced CD4+ and CD8+ repertoires were used to assign a CD4 or CD8 phenotype to each responding clone. TCRdb trimmed public reads at Q25 via fastp, called clones via MiXCR and kept in-frame beta chains. CDR3 protein sequences are deduplicated, and each keeps its most common genes and DNA. The V and J calls reflect TCRdb's pipeline rather than the authors' work. The sample table contains about 470,000 distinct CDR3 sequences; only one count was recorded for approximately 18% of them. The ten largest clones take up over 9% of the sample.

Including cysteine and phenylalanine, the CDR3 has 16 amino acids. Only the CDR3 region is kept as DNA, spanning 48 bases read in frame from base 1. Cut back by 0 bases and 4 bases, the V and J ends lie 13 bases apart. CDR1 and CDR2 are read off the germline V gene as LGHNA and YSLEER. Overall study results and their limits: The study covered only a couple of mild cases, and larger cohorts including severe cases with pre-infection samples were considered necessary. Some responding clones were found in pre-infection memory, which suggests that pre-existing cross-reactive memory T cells took part in the SARS-CoV-2 response. SARS-CoV-2 specificity was not confirmed for the second-wave clones peaking on day 37. Contracting CD4+ clones were found mainly in CM and EM memory subsets, while CD8+ clones were enriched in EMRA. Balanced CD4/CD8 phenotypes were observed for clones contracting from day 15 to 85, whereas a bias towards CD4+ was observed for a second wave of clones expanding from day 15 to 37.

PBMCs were isolated by Ficoll-Paque density gradient centrifugation. The sequenced sample consisted of PBMCs or a T cell subset sorted from them (not recorded which). The sequence was collected from an adult woman who had mild COVID-19 (a few samples of this study predate the infection). The sample titles of this study are shuffled in the database, so cell type and time point are left out; the donor was told from shared clones. The rearrangement combines TRBV4-3 with TRBJ1-5; tentative D gene TRBD1, with 5 bases matching. CDR3 reads: CASSQEVGQINQPQHF. The nucleotide sequence reads TGCGCCAGCAGCCAAGAGGTCGGACAAATAAATCAGCCCCAGCATTTT.